The T cell receptor beta chain described here comes from a study of blood T cell repertoires in COVID-19. Study context: The samples span acute and convalescent COVID-19 from the United States, Italy and Spain. Sources were T cells, B-cell-depleted T cells, or PBMCs; the material itself was cDNA or gDNA.

The authors' processing: Scientists estimated how many nucleated cells there were by amplifying reference gene primers. The repertoire was sequenced with immunoSEQ multiplex PCR; TCRdb's copy has only in-frame clones and lacks some. Clone size and the V and J calls come from that table; the DNA yielded D and trimming. This table has some 85,000 clones, 75% to 85% appearing once. The V gene's germline CDR1 is MNHEY and CDR2 SVGAGI. The CDR3 has 13 residues. V dropped 2 bases and J dropped 4 bases, with 8 bases sitting between them. The chain carries TRBV6-5 and TRBJ1-2; tentative D call: TRBD1 (5 bases). The TCR was taken from a woman aged 80 or older with acute or convalescent COVID-19. Sequences were obtained from peripheral blood. The CDR3 is CASSYPGSYGYTF. CDR3 nucleotides: TGTGCCAGCAGTTACCCAGGGTCCTATGGCTACACCTTC.